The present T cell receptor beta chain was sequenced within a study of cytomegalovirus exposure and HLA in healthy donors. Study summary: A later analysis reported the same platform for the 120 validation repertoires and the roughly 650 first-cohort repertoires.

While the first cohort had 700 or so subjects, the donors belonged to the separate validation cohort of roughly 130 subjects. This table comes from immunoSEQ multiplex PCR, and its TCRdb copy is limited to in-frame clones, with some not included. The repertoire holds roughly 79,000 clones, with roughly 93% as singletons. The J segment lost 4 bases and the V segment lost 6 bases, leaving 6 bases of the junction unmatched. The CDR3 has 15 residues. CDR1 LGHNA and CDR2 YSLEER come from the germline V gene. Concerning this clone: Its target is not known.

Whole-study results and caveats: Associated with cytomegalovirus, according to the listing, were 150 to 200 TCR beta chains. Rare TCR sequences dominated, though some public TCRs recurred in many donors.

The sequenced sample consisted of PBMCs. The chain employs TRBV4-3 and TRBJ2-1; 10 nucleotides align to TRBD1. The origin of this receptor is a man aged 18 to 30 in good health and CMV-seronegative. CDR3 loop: CASSSGTGDYNEQFF. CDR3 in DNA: TGCGCCAGCAGTTCCGGGACAGGGGATTACAATGAGCAGTTCTTC.